The next 9 T cell receptor beta chains were all read from a single sample in a study of human T cells and chemical hapten exposure. MiXCR, applied by TCRdb to the RACE reads, yields one record per CDR3 protein. The sample has about 52,000 distinct CDR3 sequences; 11% are singletons. The time point denotes: patch test 1, 2 weeks after DPC sensitization. The treatment was: therapeutic diphenylcyclopropenone sensitization with weekly scalp DPC. Unfractionated whole blood was the source of the extracted total RNA. The sample in question was whole blood, obtained in connection with sensitization to the hapten diphenylcyclopropenone (DPC). These TCRs come from a woman in her forties with alopecia areata. Some clones in this sample may be carry-over from other donors' samples.

At least ten counts were recorded for this clonotype. The V and J genes are TRBV14 and TRBJ1-5, with D maybe TRBD1 (5 bases). Trimming cost V 6 bases and J 3 bases, with 9 bases left between them. The CDR3 has 13 residues. Germline-derived CDR1 and CDR2 are SGHDN and FVKESK. Here the CDR3 reads CASSQGPNQPQHF. The CDR3 coding sequence is TGTGCCAGCAGTCAGGGACCCAATCAGCCCCAGCATTTT.

Only a few counts were recorded for this clonotype. V usage is TRBV5-4 and J usage is TRBJ2-1, with D uncertain. Trimming shortened V by 0 bases and J by 5 bases, and 6 bases separated the two germline ends. Looked up from germline, CDR1 is SGHNT and CDR2 is YYREEE (reference sequence). This CDR3 is 13 amino acids long. This CDR3 reads CASSLVGNNEQFF. The DNA of the CDR3 is TGTGCCAGCAGCTTGGTAGGAAACAATGAGCAGTTCTTC.

This clonotype was seen more than once but under ten times. This chain links TRBV7-8 with TRBJ2-1, with D perhaps matching TRBD2 (6 bases). Per the germline V gene, CDR1 is SGHVS and CDR2 is FQNEAQ. The CDR3 is made up of 16 amino acids. Trimming took 5 bases from V and 5 from J, leaving 19 bases between them. The CDR3 nucleotides are TGTGCCAGCAGCCCGAGAGTTCCCTCGGGGGACAATGAGCAGTTCTTC. Its translation: CASSPRVPSGDNEQFF.

The chain links TRBV6-2 or TRBV6-3 to TRBJ2-1; 7 nucleotides align to TRBD1. This CDR3 has 16 amino acids. The germline V gene has CDR1 MNHEY and CDR2 SVGEGT. With V trimmed by 7 bases and J by 2 bases, 11 bases remained unmatched. The CDR3 reads CASTPLGTVTYNEQFF. As DNA, the CDR3 is TGTGCCAGCACCCCTCTCGGGACAGTCACCTACAATGAGCAGTTCTTC.

This clonotype was observed a few times. J is TRBJ2-1 and V is TRBV7-8, with TRBD1 matching over 7 bases. Germline-derived CDR1 and CDR2 are SGHVS and FQNEAQ. This CDR3 has 11 residues. V lost 7 bases, J lost 9 bases, and 3 bases stayed unmatched. The CDR3 nucleotides are TGTGCCAGCAAACAGGGGAGTGAGCAGTTCTTC. Protein: CASKQGSEQFF.

This clonotype has only a few counts. This chain joins TRBV27 and TRBJ1-1; perhaps TRBD1 as D (5 bases). Germline V lookup: CDR1 MNHEY, CDR2 SMNVEV (reference sequence). This CDR3 contains 12 residues. Trimming cost V 10 bases and J 1 base, with 10 bases left between them. The CDR3 spells CAIPGANTEAFF. In DNA, the CDR3 is TGTGCCATCCCCGGGGCGAACACTGAAGCTTTCTTT.

This rearrangement joins TRBV28 to TRBJ2-4; weak D call: TRBD2 (6 bases). V gave up 6 bases and J gave up 8 bases, with 20 bases separating them. Germline CDR1 and CDR2: MDHEN and SYDVKM. The CDR3 spans 15 residues. The CDR3 region has the DNA TGTGCCAGCAGGCAGACGGGACTGACTTTGGACATTCAGTACTTC. It yields the protein CASRQTGLTLDIQYF.

In its sample, this clonotype was seen once. The chain uses TRBV3-1 and TRBJ1-1; D unclear. The CDR3 loop spans 14 amino acids. CDR1 and CDR2 (germline): LGHDT, YNNKEL (reference sequence). V lost 3 bases, J lost 1 base, and 9 bases lay in between. The CDR3 region is CASSQTTPNTEAFF. The CDR3 region has the DNA TGTGCCAGCAGCCAGACGACACCGAACACTGAAGCTTTCTTT.

This clonotype occurred many times. The chain is built from TRBV6-5 and TRBJ2-7; weak D call: TRBD2 (5 bases). Germline CDR1 is MNHEY and CDR2 is SVGAGI. Trimming removed 2 bases at V and 2 bases at J, with 13 bases between. There are 15 residues in the CDR3. CDR3 region: CASSYRGDLAYEQYF. The CDR3 DNA reads as TGTGCCAGCAGTTACCGGGGTGATTTAGCCTACGAGCAGTACTTC.